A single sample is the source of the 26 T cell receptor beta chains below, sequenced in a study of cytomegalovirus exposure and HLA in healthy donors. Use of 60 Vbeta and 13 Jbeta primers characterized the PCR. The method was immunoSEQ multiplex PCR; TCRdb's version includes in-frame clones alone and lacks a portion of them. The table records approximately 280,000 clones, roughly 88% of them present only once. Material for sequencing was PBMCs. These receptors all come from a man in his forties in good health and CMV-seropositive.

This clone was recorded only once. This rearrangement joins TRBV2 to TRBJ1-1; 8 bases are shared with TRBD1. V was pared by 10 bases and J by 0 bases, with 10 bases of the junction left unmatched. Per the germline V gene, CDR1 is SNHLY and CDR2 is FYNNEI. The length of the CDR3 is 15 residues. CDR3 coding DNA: TGTGCCAATCGCCGGCAGGGGGCCTTGAACACTGAAGCTTTCTTT. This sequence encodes CANRRQGALNTEAFF.

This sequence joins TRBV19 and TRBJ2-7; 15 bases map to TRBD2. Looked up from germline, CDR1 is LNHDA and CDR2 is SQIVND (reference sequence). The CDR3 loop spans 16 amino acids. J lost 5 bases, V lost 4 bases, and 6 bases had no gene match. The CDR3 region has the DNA TGTGCCAGTAGTACCTTGGGACTAGCGGGAGGACACGAGCAGTACTTC. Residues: CASSTLGLAGGHEQYF.

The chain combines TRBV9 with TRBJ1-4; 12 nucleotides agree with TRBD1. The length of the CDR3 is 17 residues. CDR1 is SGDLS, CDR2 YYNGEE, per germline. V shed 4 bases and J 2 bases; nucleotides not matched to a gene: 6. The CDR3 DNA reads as TGTGCCAGCAGCTCAGGGACAGGGGGCTTCACTAATGAAAAACTGTTTTTT. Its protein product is CASSSGTGGFTNEKLFF.

DNA for the CDR3: TGCGCCAGCAGCCAAGGGGGCAGTGTACTCCAAGAGACCCAGTACTTC. Its translation is CASSQGGSVLQETQYF. This chain joins TRBV4-1 and TRBJ2-5, with a tentative D call TRBD1 (5 bases). The ends were cut back, 1 base at V and 1 base at J, with 13 bases in the middle. The length of the CDR3 is 16 residues. Germline V lookup: CDR1 MGHRA, CDR2 YSYEKL.

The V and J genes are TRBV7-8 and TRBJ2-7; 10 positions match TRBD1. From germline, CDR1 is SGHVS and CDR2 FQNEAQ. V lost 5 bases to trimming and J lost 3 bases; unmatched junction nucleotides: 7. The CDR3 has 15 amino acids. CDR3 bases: TGTGCCAGCAGCCAGACAGGGGGCCGAGTCTACGAGCAGTACTTC. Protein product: CASSQTGGRVYEQYF.

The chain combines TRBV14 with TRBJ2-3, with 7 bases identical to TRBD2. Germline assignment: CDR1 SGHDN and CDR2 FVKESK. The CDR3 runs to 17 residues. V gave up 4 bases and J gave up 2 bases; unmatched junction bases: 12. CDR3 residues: CASSRYAAGDPTDTQYF. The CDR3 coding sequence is TGTGCCAGCAGCCGCTACGCTGCGGGAGACCCCACAGATACGCAGTATTTT. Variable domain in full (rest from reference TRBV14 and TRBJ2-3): EAGVTQFPSHSVIEKGQTVTLRCDPISGHDNLYWYRRVMGKEIKFLLHFVKESKQDESGMPNNRFLAERTGGTYSTLKVQPAELEDSGVYFCASSRYAAGDPTDTQYFGPGTRLTVL.

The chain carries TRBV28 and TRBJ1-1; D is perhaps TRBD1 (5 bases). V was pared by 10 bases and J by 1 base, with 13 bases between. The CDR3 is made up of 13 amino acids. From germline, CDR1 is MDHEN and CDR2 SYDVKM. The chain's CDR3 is CATLSGGNTEAFF. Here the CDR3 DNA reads TGTGCCACCCTCTCGGGGGGGAACACTGAAGCTTTCTTT.

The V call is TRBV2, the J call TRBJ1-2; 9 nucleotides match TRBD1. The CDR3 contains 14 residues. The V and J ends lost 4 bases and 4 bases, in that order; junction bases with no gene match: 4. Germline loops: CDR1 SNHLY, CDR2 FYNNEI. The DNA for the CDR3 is TGTGCCAGCAGTGCTGAGACAGGGGGCTATGGCTACACCTTC. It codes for CASSAETGGYGYTF.

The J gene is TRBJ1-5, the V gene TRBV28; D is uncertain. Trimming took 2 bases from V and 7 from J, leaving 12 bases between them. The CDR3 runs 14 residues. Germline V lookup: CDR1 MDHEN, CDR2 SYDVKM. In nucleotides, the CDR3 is TGTGCCAGCAGTTTAAGAGGGAATTTGCAGCCCCAGCATTTT. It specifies CASSLRGNLQPQHF.

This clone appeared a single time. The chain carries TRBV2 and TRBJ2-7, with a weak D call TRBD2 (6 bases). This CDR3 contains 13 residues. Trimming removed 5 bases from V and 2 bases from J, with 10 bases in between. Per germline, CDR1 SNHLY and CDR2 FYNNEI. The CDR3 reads CASSPGEPYEQYF. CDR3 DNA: TGTGCCAGCAGTCCGGGGGAGCCCTACGAGCAGTACTTC.

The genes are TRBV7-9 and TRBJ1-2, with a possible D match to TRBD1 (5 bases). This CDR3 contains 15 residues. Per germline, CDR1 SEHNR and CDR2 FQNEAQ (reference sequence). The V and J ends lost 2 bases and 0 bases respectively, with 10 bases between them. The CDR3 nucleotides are TGTGCCAGCAGCTTAATAGGAGGGGCTAACTATGGCTACACCTTC. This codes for CASSLIGGANYGYTF. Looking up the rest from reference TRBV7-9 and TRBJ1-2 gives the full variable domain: DTGVSQNPRHKITKRGQNVTFRCDPISEHNRLYWYRQTLGQGPEFLTYFQNEAQLEKSRLLSDRFSAERPKGSFSTLEIQRTEQGDSAMYLCASSLIGGANYGYTFGSGTRLTVV.

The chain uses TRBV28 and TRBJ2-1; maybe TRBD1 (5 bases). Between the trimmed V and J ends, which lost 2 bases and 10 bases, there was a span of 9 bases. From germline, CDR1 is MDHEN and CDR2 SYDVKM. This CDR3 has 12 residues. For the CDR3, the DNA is TGTGCCAGCAGTTTAGTAGGGGTCGAGCAGTTCTTC. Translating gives CASSLVGVEQFF.

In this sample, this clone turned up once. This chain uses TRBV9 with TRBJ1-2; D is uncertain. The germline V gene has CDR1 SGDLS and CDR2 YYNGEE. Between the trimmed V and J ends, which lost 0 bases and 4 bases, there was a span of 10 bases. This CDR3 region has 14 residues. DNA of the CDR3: TGTGCCAGCAGCGTAGGGGTAGGGAGCTATGGCTACACCTTC. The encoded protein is CASSVGVGSYGYTF.

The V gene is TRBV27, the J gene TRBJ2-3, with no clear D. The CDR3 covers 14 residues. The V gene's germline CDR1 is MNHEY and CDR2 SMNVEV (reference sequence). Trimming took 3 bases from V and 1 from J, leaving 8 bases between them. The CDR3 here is CASSLSEGTDTQYF. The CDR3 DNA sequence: TGTGCCAGCAGTTTGTCTGAGGGCACAGATACGCAGTATTTT.

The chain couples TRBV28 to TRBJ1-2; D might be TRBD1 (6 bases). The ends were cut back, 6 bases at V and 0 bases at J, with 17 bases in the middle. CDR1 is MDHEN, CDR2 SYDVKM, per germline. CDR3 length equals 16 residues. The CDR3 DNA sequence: TGTGCCAGCAGGACGACCCCGACAGGTTCTAACTATGGCTACACCTTC. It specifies CASRTTPTGSNYGYTF.

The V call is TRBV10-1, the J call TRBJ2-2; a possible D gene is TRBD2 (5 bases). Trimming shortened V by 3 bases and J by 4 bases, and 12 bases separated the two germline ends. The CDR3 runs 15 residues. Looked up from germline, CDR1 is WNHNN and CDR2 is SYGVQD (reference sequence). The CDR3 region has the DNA TGCGCCAGCAGTGATACGGGCGCGGGCACCGGGGAGCTGTTTTTT. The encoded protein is CASSDTGAGTGELFF.

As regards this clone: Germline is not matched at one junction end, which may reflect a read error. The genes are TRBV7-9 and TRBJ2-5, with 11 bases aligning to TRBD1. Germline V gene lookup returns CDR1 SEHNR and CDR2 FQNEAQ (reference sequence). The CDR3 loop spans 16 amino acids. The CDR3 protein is CSSSPGTGGLQETQYF. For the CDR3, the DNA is TGTTCCAGCAGCCCCGGGACAGGGGGGTTACAAGAGACCCAGTACTTC.

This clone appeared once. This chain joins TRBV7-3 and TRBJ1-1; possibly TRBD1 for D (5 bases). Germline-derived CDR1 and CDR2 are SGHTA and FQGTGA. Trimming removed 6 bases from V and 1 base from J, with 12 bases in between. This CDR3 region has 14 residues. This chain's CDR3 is CASRLLQENTEAFF. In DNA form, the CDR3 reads TGTGCCAGCAGGTTACTACAGGAGAACACTGAAGCTTTCTTT.

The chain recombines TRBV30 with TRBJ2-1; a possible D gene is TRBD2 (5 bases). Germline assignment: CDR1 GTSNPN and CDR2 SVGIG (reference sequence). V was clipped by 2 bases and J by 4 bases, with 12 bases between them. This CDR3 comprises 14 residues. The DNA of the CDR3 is TGTGCCTGGAGTTACGGGTCGGGGTACAATGAGCAGTTCTTC. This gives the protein CAWSYGSGYNEQFF.

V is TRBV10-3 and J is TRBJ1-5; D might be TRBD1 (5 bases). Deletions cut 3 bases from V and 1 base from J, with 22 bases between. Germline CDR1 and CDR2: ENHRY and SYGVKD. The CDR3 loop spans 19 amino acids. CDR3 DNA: TGTGCCATCAGTGACACCGGGACTCACAGCCCAGGGAGCAATCAGCCCCAGCATTTT. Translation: CAISDTGTHSPGSNQPQHF.

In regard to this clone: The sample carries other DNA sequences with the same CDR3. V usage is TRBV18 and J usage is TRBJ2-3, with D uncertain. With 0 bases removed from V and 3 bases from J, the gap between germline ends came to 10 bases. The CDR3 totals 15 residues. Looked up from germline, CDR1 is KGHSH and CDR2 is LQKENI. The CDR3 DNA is TGTGCCAGCTCACCACCGGGCCTTGGAACAGATACGCAGTATTTT. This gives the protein CASSPPGLGTDTQYF.

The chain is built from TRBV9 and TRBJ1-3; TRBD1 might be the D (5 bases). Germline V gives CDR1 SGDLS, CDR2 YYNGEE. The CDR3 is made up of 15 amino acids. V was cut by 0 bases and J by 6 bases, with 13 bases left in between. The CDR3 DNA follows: TGTGCCAGCAGCGTAGGGGGGGGACTTGAAAACACCATATATTTT. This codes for CASSVGGGLENTIYF.

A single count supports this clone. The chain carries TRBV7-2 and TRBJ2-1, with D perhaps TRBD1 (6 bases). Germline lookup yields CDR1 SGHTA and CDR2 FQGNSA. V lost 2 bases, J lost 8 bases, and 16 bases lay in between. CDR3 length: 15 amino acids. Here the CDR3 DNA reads TGTGCCAGCAGCTTATCAGGGGCCCCCTCCGATGAGCAGTTCTTC. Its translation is CASSLSGAPSDEQFF.

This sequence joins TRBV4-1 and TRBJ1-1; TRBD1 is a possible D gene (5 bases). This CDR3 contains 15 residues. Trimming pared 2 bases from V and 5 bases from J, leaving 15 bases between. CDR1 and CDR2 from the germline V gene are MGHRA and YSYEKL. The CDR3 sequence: CASSQRIGGNTEAFF. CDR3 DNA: TGCGCCAGCAGCCAAAGGATCGGGGGGAATACTGAAGCTTTCTTT.

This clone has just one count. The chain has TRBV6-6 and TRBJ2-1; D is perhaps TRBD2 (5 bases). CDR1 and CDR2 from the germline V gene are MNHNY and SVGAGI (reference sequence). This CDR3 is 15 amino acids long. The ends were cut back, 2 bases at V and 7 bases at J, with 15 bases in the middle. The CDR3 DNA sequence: TGTGCCAGCAGTTACCCAGGACTGGATAGAAATGAGCAGTTCTTC. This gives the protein CASSYPGLDRNEQFF.

The chain's CDR3 is CASSRGQGSYEQYF. Here the CDR3 DNA reads TGTGCCAGCAGCAGGGGACAGGGGTCCTACGAGCAGTACTTC. The chain is built from TRBV5-6 and TRBJ2-7; 10 bases are shared with TRBD1. The CDR3 length is 14 residues. Trimming took 4 bases from V and 1 from J; bases not matched to a gene: 2. Germline CDR1 is SGHDT and CDR2 is YYEEEE.